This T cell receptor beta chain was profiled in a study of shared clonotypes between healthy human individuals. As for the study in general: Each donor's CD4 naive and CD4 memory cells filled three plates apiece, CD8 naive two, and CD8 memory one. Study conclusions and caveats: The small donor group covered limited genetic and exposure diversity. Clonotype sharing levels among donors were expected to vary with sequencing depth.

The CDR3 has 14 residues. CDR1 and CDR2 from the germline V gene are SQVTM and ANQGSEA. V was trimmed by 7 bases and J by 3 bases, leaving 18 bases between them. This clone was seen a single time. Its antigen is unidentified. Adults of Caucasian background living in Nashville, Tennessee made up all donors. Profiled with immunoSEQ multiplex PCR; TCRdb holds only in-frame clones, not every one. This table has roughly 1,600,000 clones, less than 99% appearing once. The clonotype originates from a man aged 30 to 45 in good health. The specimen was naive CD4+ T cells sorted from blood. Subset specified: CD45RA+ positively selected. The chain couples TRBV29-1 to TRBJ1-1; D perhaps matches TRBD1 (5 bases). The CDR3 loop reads CSAEGPGIDTEAFF. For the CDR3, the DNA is TGCAGCGCCGAAGGTCCAGGGATAGACACTGAAGCTTTCTTT.